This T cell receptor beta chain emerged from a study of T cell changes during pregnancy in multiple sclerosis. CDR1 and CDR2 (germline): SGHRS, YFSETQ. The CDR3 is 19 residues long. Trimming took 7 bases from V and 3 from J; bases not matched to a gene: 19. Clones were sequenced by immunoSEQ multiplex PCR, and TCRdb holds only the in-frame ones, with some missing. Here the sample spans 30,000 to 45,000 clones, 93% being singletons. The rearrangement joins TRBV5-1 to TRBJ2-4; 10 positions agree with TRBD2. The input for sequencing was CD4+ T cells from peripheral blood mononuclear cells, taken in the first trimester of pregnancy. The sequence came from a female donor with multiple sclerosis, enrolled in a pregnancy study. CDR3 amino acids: CASQAGSGRAGLVKNIQYF. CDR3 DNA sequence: TGCGCCAGCCAAGCAGGGAGCGGGAGGGCAGGTTTGGTCAAAAACATTCAGTACTTC.